A selection of T cell receptor beta chains follows, all from one sample in a study of breast tumors, draining lymph nodes, adjacent tissues. TCRdb called the multiplex PCR reads again in MiXCR, with one record for every CDR3 protein. This table holds fewer than 250,000 distinct CDR3 sequences, around 32% found once. The sample was axillary lymph node tissue. These receptors all stem from a female donor with breast cancer. Some clones in this sample may be carry-over from other donors' samples. The conserved cysteine and the conserved F or W are not part of the CDR3 here. Each record gives: J gene, V gene, CDR3 protein.

J gene: TRBJ2-2; V gene: TRBV30; CDR3 protein: AWNRPESGELF
J gene: TRBJ2-4; V gene: TRBV24-1; CDR3 protein: ATSEGGPNIQY
J gene: TRBJ1-2; V gene: TRBV20-1; CDR3 protein: SARRQGIGYT
J gene: TRBJ2-6; V gene: TRBV5-1; CDR3 protein: ASSQADNRGSSGANVLT
J gene: TRBJ2-6; V gene: TRBV11-2; CDR3 protein: ASSFSGRANVLT
J gene: TRBJ2-7; V gene: TRBV7-9; CDR3 protein: ASSPPAGAYEQY
J gene: TRBJ1-2; V gene: TRBV20-1; CDR3 protein: SARDGRAGGYT
J gene: TRBJ2-3; V gene: TRBV20-1; CDR3 protein: SETSGRAIDTQY
J gene: TRBJ1-4; V gene: TRBV20-1; CDR3 protein: SGRGPTNEKLF
J gene: TRBJ2-5; V gene: TRBV6-5; CDR3 protein: ASSYSTGKETQY
J gene: TRBJ2-1; V gene: TRBV24-1; CDR3 protein: ATSERTASSYNEQF
J gene: TRBJ1-2; V gene: TRBV7-9; CDR3 protein: ASSDRNGGGGGYT
J gene: TRBJ2-2; V gene: TRBV5-4; CDR3 protein: ASSLRDGIYTGELF
J gene: TRBJ2-1; V gene: TRBV29-1; CDR3 protein: SVATSGSYNEQF
J gene: TRBJ2-6; V gene: TRBV9; CDR3 protein: ASSTNRYSGANVLT
J gene: TRBJ2-1; V gene: TRBV20-1; CDR3 protein: SARNPGLAGVWEQF
J gene: TRBJ1-5; V gene: TRBV19; CDR3 protein: ASSIVPGANQPQH
J gene: TRBJ2-5; V gene: TRBV20-1; CDR3 protein: SARAVQLAETQY